This T cell receptor beta chain originates from a study of CD8 T cell repertoires and HIV-1 epitope variants. Study summary: Controls included no peptide, Ebola AY9 epitope, and a CMV, EBV, flu pool. 1M T cells were kept uncultured as a baseline. Tested: three Gag epitope families, Nef HW9 and YT9.

Clones were read by immunoSEQ multiplex PCR, and TCRdb kept only the in-frame ones, dropping some. In the table there are fewer than 7,000 clones, just over 65% of which are singletons. CDR3 length: 14 residues. Germline V gene sequence: CDR1 PRHDT, CDR2 FYEKMQ (reference sequence). With 11 bases removed from V and 1 base from J, the gap between germline ends came to 16 bases. Comments on this clone: What it recognizes is unknown.

This TCR was recovered from a male donor with HIV. The chain is built from TRBV13 and TRBJ2-3; D possibly matches TRBD1 or TRBD2 (5 bases each). Sequenced material: cultured CD8+ T cells derived from PBMCs. The CDR3 DNA is TGTGCCGGCGGAGAGGGGTTGGGCACAGATACGCAGTATTTT. As protein: CAGGEGLGTDTQYF.